These 8 T cell receptor beta chains came from one sample sequenced in a study of tumor and adjacent non-tumor tissue in lung cancer. A modified ARM-PCR protocol with three rounds of nested PCR amplified TCRbeta. TCRdb reprocessed the multiplex PCR reads with MiXCR, giving one entry per CDR3 protein. The sample holds roughly 140,000 distinct CDR3 sequences, roughly 70% seen once. The template was RNA from unsorted bulk tissue. Sequenced input: lung tumor tissue. All receptors derive from a man in his 60s with small cell lung cancer.

The V and J genes are TRBV4-1 and TRBJ2-7, with D unresolved. CDR1 is MGHRA, CDR2 YSYEKL, per germline. The CDR3 is 15 residues long. CDR3 nucleotides: TGCGCCAGTAGCCAAGATCTAACAGAGAGCTACGAGCATTACGTC. Protein sequence: CASSQDLTESYEHYV.

This clonotype appeared a few times. The chain employs TRBV29-1 and TRBJ1-1; D is ambiguous. Between the trimmed V and J ends, which lost 7 bases and 9 bases, there was a span of 15 bases. The germline V gene has CDR1 SQVTM and CDR2 ANQGSEA. This CDR3 comprises 11 residues. The CDR3 loop reads CSAPIHGKAFF. For the CDR3, the DNA is TGCAGCGCTCCCATACATGGCAAAGCTTTCTTT.

The rearrangement joins TRBV5-1 to TRBJ2-1; D remains ambiguous. The CDR3 runs 16 residues. CDR1 and CDR2 from the germline V gene are SGHRS and YFSETQ. The V and J ends lost 4 bases and 2 bases respectively, with 16 bases between them. In DNA form, the CDR3 reads TGCGCCAGCAGCCAAAGGTGGCATGACCCCTACAATGAGCAGTTCTTC. This sequence encodes CASSQRWHDPYNEQFF.

In the case of this clonotype: A read error may explain this, as a much larger clone is one base away. The chain joins TRBV29-1 to TRBJ2-1, with 7 bases lining up with TRBD2. The CDR3 consists of 15 residues. CDR1 and CDR2 (germline): SQVTM, ANQGSEA. Trimming took 4 bases from V and 1 from J; bases not matched to a gene: 7. This CDR3 reads CSVAGLAASYNEQFF. The DNA of the CDR3 is TGCAGCGTTGCCGGCCTAGCGGCTTCCTACAATGAGCAGTTCTTC.

Points on this clonotype: A read error may produce the germline difference seen at one junction end. The gene calls are TRBV12-3 or TRBV12-4 and TRBJ2-6; the D gene is possibly TRBD1 (5 bases). This CDR3 is 16 amino acids long. The CDR3 nucleotides are TGTGCCAGCAGTTTACCTCAGACCTCTGGGGCCAACGTCCTGATTTTC. It is translated as CASSLPQTSGANVLIF.

On this clonotype: An end of the junction differs from the germline gene, which may be a read error. Here the CDR3 DNA reads TGTGTCAGCAGCCCGACCGGGACTCCTCAAGAGACCCAGTACTTC. Protein sequence: CVSSPTGTPQETQYF. This chain connects TRBV5-5 to TRBJ2-5; the D gene is possibly TRBD2 (6 bases). From germline, CDR1 is SGHKS and CDR2 YYEKEE (reference sequence). This CDR3 spans 15 amino acids.

In its sample, this clonotype was seen once. The junction departs from germline at one end; a sequencing error may be responsible. The rearrangement uses TRBV28 and TRBJ1-2, with 8 bases matching TRBD1. The germline CDR1 and CDR2 sequences are MDHEN and SYDVKM. This CDR3 has 16 residues. CDR3 sequence reads: CASSPTGQGLSYGYTF. The CDR3 DNA reads as TGTGCCAGCAGTCCTACAGGACAGGGCCTCTCCTATGGGTACACCTTC.

V and J are TRBV20-1 and TRBJ2-1; D is possibly TRBD1 (6 bases). CDR3 length: 14 amino acids. The V and J ends lost 3 bases and 4 bases respectively, with 13 bases between them. Looked up from germline, CDR1 is DFQATT and CDR2 is SNEGSKA (reference sequence). The CDR3 coding sequence is TGCAGTGCTAGCACCGGGACAATATACAATGAGCAGTTCTTC. This codes for CSASTGTIYNEQFF.